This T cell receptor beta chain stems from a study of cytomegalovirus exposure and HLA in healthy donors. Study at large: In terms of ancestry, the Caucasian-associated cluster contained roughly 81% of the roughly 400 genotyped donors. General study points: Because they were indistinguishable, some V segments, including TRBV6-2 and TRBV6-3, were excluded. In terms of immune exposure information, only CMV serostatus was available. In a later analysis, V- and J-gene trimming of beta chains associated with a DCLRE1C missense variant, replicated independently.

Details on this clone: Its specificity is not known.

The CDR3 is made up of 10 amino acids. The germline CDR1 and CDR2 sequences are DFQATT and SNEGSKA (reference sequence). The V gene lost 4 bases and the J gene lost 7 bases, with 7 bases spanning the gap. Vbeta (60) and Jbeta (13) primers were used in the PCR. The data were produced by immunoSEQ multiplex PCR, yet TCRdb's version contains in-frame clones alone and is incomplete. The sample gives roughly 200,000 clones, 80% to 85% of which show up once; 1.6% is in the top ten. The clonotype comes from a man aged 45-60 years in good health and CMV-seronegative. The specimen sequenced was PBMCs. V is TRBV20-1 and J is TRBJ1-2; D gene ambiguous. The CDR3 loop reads CSANRVGYTF. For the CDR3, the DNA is TGCAGTGCTAATCGAGTTGGCTACACCTTC.